The clone carrying this T cell receptor beta chain was counted once. This sample stems from a study of T cell responses to AZD1222 COVID-19 vaccine. Overall study context: Pooled together were second doses at about 4 or about 12 weeks.

The germline gives CDR1 LNHDA, CDR2 SQIVND (reference sequence). The CDR3 spans 15 residues. V dropped 6 bases and J dropped 2 bases, with 17 bases sitting between them. Generated by immunoSEQ multiplex PCR, the TCRdb table keeps only in-frame clones and is missing some. Seen here are roughly 110,000 clones, roughly 90% observed once, and the top ten hold 5% to 5.5%. The receptor comes from an adult in good health. The chain joins TRBV19 to TRBJ2-7, with D perhaps TRBD1 or TRBD2 (5 bases each). Material: peripheral blood, obtained on day 0 of AZD1222 vaccination. The CDR3: CASRRSGLETYEQYF. The CDR3 DNA is TGTGCCAGTAGACGCTCGGGGCTTGAGACCTACGAGCAGTACTTC. Variable domain in full (rest from reference TRBV19 and TRBJ2-7): DGGITQSPKYLFRKEGQNVTLSCEQNLNHDAMYWYRQDPGQGLRLIYYSQIVNDFQKGDIAEGYSVSREKKESFPLTVTSAQKNPTAFYLCASRRSGLETYEQYFGPGTRLTVT.